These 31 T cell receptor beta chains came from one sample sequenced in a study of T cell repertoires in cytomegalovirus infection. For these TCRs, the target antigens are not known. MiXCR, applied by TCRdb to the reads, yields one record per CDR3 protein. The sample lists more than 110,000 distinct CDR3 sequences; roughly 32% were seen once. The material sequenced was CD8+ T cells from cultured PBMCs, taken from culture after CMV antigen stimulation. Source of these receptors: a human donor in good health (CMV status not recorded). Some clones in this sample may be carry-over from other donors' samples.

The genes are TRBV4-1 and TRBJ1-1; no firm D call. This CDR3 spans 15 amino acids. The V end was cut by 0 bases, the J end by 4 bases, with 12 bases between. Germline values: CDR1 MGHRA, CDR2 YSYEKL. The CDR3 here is CASSQEKRWGTEAFF. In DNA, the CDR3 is TGCGCCAGCAGCCAAGAAAAAAGGTGGGGCACTGAAGCTTTCTTT.

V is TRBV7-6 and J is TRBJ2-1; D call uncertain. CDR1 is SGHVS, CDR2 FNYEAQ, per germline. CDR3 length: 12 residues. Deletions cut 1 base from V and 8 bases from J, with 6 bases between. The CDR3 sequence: CASSLGNDEQFF. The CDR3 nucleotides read TGTGCCAGCAGCTTAGGGAACGATGAGCAGTTCTTC.

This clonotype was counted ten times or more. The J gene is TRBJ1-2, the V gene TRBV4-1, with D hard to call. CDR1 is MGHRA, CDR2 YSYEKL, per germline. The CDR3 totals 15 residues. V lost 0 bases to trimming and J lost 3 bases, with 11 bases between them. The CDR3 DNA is TGCGCCAGCAGCCAAGAACCGGGAGCGTACTATGGCTACACCTTC. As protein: CASSQEPGAYYGYTF.

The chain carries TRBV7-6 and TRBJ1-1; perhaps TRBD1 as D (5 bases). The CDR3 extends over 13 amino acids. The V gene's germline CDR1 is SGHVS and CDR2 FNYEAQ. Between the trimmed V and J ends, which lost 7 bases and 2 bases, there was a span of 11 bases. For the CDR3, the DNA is TGTGCCAGCACCACGACAGTAAACACTGAAGCTTTCTTT. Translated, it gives CASTTTVNTEAFF.

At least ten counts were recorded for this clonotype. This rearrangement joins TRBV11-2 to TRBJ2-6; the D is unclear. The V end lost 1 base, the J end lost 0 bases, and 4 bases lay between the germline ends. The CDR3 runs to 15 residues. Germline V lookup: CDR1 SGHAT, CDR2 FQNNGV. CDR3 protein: CASSLGFSGANVLTF. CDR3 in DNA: TGTGCCAGCAGCTTAGGGTTCTCTGGGGCCAACGTCCTGACTTTC. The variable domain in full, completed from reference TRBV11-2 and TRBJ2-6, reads EAGVAQSPRYKIIEKRQSVAFWCNPISGHATLYWYQQILGQGPKLLIQFQNNGVVDDSQLPKDRFSAERLKGVDSTLKIQPAKLEDSAVYLCASSLGFSGANVLTFGAGSRLTVL.

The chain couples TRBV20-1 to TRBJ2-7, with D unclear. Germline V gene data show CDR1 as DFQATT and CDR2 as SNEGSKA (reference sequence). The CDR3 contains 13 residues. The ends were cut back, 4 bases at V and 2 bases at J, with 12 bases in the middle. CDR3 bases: TGCAGTGCTAAAGTTGCCAATGCCTACGAGCAGTACTTC. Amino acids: CSAKVANAYEQYF.

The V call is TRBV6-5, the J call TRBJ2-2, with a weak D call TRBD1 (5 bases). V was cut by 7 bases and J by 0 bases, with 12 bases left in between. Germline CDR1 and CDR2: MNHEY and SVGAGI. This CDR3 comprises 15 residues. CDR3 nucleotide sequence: TGTGCCAGCACCCTGACAGCATCGAACACCGGGGAGCTGTTTTTT. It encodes CASTLTASNTGELFF.

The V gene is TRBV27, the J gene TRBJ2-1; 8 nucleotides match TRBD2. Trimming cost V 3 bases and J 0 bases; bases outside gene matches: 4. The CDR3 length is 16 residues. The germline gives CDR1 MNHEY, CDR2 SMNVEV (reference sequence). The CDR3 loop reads CASSLIAGSSYNEQFF. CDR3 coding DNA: TGTGCCAGCAGTTTGATAGCGGGGAGCTCCTACAATGAGCAGTTCTTC.

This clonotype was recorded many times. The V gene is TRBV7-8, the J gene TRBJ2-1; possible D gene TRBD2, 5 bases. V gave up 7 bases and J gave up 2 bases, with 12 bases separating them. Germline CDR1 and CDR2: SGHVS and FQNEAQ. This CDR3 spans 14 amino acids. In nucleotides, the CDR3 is TGTGCCAGCACCCCCGAGGGAGCCTACAATGAGCAGTTCTTC. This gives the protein CASTPEGAYNEQFF.

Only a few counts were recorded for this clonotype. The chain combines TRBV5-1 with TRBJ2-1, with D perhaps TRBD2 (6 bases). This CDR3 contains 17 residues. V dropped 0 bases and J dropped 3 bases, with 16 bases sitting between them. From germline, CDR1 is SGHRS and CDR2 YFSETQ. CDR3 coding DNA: TGCGCCAGCAGCTTGGTTGATCGGGGGATGATCTACAATGAGCAGTTCTTC. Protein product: CASSLVDRGMIYNEQFF.

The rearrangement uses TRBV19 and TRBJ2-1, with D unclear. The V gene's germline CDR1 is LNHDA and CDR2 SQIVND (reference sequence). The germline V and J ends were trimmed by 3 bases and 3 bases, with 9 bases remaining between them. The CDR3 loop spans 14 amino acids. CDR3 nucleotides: TGTGCCAGTAGTATCGGTCAGGACTACAATGAGCAGTTCTTC. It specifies CASSIGQDYNEQFF.

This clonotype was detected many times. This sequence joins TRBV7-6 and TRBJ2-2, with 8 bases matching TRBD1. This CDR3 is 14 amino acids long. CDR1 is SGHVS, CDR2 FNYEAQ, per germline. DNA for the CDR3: TGTGTCGCGTCCAGGGGGCCCTACACCGGGGAGCTGTTTTTT. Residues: CVASRGPYTGELFF.

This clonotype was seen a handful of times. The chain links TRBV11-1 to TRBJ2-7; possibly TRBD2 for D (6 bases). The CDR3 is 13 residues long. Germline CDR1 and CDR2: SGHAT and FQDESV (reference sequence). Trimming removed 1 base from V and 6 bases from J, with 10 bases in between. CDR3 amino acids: CASSLGLVREQYF. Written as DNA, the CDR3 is TGTGCCAGCAGCTTAGGACTAGTTCGCGAGCAGTACTTC.

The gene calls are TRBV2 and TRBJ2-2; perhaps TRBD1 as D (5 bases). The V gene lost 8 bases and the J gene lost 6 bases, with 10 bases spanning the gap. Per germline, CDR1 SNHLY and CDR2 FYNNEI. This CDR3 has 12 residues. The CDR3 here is CASVQGSGELFF. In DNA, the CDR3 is TGTGCCAGCGTCCAGGGTTCCGGGGAGCTGTTTTTT.

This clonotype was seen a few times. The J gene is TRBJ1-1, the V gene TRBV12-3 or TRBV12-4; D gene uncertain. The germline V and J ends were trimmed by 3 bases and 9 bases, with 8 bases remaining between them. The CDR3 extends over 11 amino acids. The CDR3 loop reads CASSFGRKAFF. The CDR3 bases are TGTGCCAGCAGTTTTGGGAGAAAAGCTTTCTTT.

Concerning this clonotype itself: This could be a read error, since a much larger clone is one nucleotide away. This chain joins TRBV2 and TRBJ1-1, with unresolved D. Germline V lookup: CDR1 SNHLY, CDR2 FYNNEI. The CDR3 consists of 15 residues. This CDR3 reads CASGERRRMNTEAFF. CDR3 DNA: TGTGCCAGCGGTGAACGGAGACGGATGAACACTGAAGCTTTCTTT. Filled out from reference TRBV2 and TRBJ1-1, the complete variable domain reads EPEVTQTPSHQVTQMGQEVILRCVPISNHLYFYWYRQILGQKVEFLVSFYNNEISEKSEIFDDQFSVERPDGSNFTLKIRSTKLEDSAMYFCASGERRRMNTEAFFGQGTRLTVV.

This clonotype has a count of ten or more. For the CDR3, the DNA is TGTGCCAGCAGCTTTTTCCCTACAGGGACCTATGAAGCTTTCTTT. Its protein is CASSFFPTGTYEAFF. This chain connects TRBV7-2 to TRBJ1-1; TRBD1 might be the D (6 bases). The CDR3 is 15 amino acids. V lost 3 bases to trimming and J lost 7 bases, with 18 bases between them. Germline CDR1 SGHTA, CDR2 FQGNSA. Based on the CDR3 plus reference TRBV7-2 and TRBJ1-1, the full variable domain is GAGVSQSPSNKVTEKGKDVELRCDPISGHTALYWYRQSLGQGLEFLIYFQGNSAPDKSGLPSDRFSAERTGGSVSTLTIQRTQQEDSAVYLCASSFFPTGTYEAFFGQGTRLTVV.

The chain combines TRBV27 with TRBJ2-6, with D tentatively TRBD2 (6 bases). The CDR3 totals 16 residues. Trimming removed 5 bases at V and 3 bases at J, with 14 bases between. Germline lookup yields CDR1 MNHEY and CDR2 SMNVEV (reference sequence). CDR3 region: CASSPYTGDGANVLTF. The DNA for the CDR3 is TGTGCCAGCAGTCCATATACGGGGGATGGGGCCAACGTCCTGACTTTC.

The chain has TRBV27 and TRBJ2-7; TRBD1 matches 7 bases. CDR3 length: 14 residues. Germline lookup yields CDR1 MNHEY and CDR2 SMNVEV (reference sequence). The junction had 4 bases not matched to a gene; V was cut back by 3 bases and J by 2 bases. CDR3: CASSLDRITYEQYF. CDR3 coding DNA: TGTGCCAGCAGTTTGGACAGGATTACCTACGAGCAGTACTTC.

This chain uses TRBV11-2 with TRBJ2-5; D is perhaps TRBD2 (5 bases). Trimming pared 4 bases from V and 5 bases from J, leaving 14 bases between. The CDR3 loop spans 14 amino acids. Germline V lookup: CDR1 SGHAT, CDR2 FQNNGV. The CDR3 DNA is TGTGCCAGCAGCTCCAGTGGGCGGAGGGAGACCCAGTACTTC. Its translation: CASSSSGRRETQYF.

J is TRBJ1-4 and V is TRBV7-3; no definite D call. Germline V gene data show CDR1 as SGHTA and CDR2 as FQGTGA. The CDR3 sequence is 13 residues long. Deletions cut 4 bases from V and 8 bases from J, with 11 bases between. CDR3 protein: CASSSDQIEKLFF. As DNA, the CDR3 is TGTGCCAGCAGCTCCGACCAGATCGAAAAACTGTTTTTT.

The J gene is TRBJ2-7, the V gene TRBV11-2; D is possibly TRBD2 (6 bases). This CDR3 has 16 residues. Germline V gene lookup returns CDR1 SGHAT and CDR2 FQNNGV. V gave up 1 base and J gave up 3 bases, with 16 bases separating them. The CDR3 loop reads CASSLGPGTEGYEQYF. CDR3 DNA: TGTGCCAGCAGCTTAGGCCCCGGGACGGAGGGCTACGAGCAGTACTTC.

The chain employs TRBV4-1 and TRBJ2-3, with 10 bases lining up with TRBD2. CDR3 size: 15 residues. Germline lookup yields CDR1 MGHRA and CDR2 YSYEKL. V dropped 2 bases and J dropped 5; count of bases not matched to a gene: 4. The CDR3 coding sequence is TGCGCCAGCAGCCAAATAGCGGGGGGTCAAGATACGCAGTATTTT. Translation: CASSQIAGGQDTQYF.

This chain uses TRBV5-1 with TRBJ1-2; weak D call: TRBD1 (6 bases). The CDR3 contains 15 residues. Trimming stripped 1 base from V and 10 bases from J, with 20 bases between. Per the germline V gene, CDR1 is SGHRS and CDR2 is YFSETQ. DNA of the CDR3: TGCGCCAGCAGCTTGCTTCAGGGGCCGGTGCATGTCTACACCTTC. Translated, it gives CASSLLQGPVHVYTF.

CDR3 nucleotides: TGTGCCAGCAGTTGGACGGCCTCCTACAATGAGCAGTTCTTC. The encoded protein is CASSWTASYNEQFF. This rearrangement joins TRBV2 to TRBJ2-1; D unresolved. The CDR3 consists of 14 residues. CDR1 and CDR2 (germline): SNHLY, FYNNEI. The germline V and J ends were trimmed by 5 bases and 0 bases, with 8 bases remaining between them.

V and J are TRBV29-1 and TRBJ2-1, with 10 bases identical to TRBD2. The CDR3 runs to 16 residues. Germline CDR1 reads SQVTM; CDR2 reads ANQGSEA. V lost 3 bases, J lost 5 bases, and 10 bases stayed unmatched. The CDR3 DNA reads TGCAGCGTTGATTTAGCGGGGGGTTCGGCGGACAATGAGCAGTTCTTC. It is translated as CSVDLAGGSADNEQFF.

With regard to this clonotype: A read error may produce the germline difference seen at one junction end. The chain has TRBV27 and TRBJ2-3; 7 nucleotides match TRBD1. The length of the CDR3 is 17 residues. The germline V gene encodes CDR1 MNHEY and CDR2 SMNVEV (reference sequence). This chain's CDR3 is CTSSPGDSAHWADTQYF. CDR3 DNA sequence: TGTACCAGCAGCCCAGGGGACAGCGCCCACTGGGCAGATACGCAGTATTTT.

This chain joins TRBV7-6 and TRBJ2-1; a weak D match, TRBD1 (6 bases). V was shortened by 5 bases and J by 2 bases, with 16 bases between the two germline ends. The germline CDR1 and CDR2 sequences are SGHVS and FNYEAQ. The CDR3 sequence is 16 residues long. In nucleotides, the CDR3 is TGTGCCAGCAGCCGCTCAGGGGAAGGGCCCTACAATGAGCAGTTCTTC. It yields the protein CASSRSGEGPYNEQFF.

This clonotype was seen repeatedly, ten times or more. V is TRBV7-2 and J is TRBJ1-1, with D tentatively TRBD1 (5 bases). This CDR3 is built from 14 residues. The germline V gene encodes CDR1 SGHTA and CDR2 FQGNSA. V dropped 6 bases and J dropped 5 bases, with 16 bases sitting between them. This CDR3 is CASSPIVGATEAFF. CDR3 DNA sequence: TGTGCCAGCAGTCCAATCGTTGGGGCGACTGAAGCTTTCTTT.

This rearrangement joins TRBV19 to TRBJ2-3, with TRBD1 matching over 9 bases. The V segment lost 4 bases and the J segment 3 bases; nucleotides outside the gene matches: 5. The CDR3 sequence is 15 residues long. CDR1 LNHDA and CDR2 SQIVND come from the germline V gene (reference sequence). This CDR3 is CASSSGTGWTDTQYF. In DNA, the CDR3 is TGTGCCAGTAGTAGCGGGACAGGGTGGACAGATACGCAGTATTTT.

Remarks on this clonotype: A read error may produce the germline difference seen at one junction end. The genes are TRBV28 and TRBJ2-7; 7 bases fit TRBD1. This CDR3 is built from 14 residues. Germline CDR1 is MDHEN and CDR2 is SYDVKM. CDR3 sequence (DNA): TGTGCCAGCAGTTTATCCCGGGACAGTGAATCTTTCTCTTTC. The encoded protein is CASSLSRDSESFSF.